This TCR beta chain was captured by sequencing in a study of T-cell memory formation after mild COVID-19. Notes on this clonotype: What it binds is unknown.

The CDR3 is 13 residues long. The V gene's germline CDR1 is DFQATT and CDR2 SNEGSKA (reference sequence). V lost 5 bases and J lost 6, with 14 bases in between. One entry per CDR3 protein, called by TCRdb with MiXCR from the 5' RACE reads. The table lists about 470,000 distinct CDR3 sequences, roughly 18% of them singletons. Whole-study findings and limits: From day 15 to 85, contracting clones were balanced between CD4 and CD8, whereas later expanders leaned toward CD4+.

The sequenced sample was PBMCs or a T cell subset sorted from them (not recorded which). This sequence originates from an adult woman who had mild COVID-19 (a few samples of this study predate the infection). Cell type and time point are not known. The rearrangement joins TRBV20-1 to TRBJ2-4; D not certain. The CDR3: CSALDPTGNIQYF. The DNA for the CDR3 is TGCAGTGCTCTGGACCCTACGGGAAACATTCAGTACTTC.